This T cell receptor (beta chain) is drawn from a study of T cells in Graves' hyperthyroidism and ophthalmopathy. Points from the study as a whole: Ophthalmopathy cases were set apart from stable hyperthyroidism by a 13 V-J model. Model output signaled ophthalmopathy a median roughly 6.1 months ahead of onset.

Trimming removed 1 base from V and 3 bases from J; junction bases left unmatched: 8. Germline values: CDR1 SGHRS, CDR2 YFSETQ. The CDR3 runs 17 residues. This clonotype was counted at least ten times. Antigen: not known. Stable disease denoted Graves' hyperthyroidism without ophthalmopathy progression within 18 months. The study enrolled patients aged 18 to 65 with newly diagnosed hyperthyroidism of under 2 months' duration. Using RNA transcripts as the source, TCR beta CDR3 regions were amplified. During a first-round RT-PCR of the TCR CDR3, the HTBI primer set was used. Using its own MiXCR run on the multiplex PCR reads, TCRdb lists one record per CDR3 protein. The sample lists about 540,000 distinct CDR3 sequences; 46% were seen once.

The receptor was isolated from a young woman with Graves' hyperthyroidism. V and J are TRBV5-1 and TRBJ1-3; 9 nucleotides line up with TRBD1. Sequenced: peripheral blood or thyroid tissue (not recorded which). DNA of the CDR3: TGCGCCAGCAGCTTGATCCCCGGGACAGGGTTTGGAAACACCATATATTTT. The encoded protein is CASSLIPGTGFGNTIYF.